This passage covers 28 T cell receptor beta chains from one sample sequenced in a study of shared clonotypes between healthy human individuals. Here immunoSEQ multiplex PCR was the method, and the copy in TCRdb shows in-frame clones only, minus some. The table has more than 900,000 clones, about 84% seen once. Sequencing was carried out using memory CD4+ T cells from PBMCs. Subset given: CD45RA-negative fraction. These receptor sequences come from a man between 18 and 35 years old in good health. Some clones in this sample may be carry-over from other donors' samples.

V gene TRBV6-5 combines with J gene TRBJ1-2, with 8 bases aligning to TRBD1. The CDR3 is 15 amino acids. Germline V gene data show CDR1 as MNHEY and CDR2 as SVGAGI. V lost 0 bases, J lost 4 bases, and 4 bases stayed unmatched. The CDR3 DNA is TGTGCCAGCAGTTACTCGGGACAGGCATCCTATGGCTACACCTTC. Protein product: CASSYSGQASYGYTF.

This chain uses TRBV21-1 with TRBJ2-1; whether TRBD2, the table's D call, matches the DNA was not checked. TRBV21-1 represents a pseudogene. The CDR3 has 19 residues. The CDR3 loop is CASSLPRASGPLSYNEQFF. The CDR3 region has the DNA TGTGCCAGCAGCCTCCCAAGAGCTAGCGGGCCTCTATCCTACAATGAGCAGTTCTTC.

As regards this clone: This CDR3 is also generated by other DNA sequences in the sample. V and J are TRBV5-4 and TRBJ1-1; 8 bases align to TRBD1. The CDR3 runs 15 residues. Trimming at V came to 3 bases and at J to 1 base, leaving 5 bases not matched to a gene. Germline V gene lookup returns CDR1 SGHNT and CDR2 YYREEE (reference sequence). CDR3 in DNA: TGTGCCAGCAGCTCTCCCGGACAGGGGAACACTGAAGCTTTCTTT. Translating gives CASSSPGQGNTEAFF.

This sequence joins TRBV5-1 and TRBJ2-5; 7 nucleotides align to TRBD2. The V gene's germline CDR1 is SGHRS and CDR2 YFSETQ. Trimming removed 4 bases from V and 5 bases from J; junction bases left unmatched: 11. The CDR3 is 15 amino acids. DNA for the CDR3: TGCGCCAGCAGCAAAAACGCGGGAGCGGTTGAGACCCAGTACTTC. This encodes CASSKNAGAVETQYF. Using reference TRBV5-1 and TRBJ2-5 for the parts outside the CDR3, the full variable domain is KAGVTQTPRYLIKTRGQQVTLSCSPISGHRSVSWYQQTPGQGLQFLFEYFSETQRNKGNFPGRFSGRQFSNSRSEMNVSTLELGDSALYLCASSKNAGAVETQYFGPGTRLLVL.

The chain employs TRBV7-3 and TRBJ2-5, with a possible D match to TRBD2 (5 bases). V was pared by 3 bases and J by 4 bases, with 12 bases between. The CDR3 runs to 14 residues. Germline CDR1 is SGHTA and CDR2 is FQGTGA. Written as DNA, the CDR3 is TGTGCCAGCAGCTTGAGTGCTGGAGGAGAGACCCAGTACTTC. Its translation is CASSLSAGGETQYF.

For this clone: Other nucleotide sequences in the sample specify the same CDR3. The CDR3, as DNA: TGCGCCAGCAGCTTGGGGGCGGGCGAAAAACTGTTTTTT. It yields the protein CASSLGAGEKLFF. The chain combines TRBV5-1 with TRBJ1-4; D ambiguous. The V end lost 0 bases, the J end lost 8 bases, and 8 bases lay between the germline ends. The CDR3 is 13 residues long. Germline V gives CDR1 SGHRS, CDR2 YFSETQ. Complete variable domain (other parts from reference TRBV5-1 and TRBJ1-4): KAGVTQTPRYLIKTRGQQVTLSCSPISGHRSVSWYQQTPGQGLQFLFEYFSETQRNKGNFPGRFSGRQFSNSRSEMNVSTLELGDSALYLCASSLGAGEKLFFGSGTQLSVL.

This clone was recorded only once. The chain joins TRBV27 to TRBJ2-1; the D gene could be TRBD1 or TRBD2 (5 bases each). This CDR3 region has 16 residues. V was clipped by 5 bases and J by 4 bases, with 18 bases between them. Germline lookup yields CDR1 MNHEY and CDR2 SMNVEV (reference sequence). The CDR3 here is CASSTSGPVVYNEQFF. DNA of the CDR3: TGTGCCAGCAGTACCTCGGGACCCGTGGTATACAATGAGCAGTTCTTC.

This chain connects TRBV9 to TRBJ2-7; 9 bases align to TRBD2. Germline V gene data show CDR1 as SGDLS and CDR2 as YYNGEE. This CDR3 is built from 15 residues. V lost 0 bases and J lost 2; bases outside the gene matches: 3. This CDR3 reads CASSVAASGTYEQYF. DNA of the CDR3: TGTGCCAGCAGCGTAGCGGCTAGCGGGACCTACGAGCAGTACTTC.

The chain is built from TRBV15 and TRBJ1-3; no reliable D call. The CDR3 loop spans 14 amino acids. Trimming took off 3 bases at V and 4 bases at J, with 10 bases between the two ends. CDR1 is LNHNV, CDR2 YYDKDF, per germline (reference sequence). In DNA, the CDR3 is TGTGCCACCAGCAGCAAAGGACGGGGAAACACCATATATTTT. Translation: CATSSKGRGNTIYF.

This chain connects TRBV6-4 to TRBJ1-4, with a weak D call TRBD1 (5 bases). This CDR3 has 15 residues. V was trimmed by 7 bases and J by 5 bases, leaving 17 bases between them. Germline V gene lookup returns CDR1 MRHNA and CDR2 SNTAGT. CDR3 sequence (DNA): TGTGCCAGCATTCCGCCCGGGGGAGGGAATGAAAAACTGTTTTTT. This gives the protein CASIPPGGGNEKLFF.

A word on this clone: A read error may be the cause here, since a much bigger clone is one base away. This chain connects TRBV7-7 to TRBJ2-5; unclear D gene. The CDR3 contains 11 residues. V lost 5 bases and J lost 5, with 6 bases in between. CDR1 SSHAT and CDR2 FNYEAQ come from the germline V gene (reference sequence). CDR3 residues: CASSPVETQYF. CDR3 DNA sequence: TGTGCCAGCAGCCCAGTGGAGACCCAGTACTTC.

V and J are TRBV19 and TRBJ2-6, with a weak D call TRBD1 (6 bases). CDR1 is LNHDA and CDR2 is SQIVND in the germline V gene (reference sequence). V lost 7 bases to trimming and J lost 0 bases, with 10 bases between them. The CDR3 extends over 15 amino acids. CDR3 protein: CASKGTFSGANVLTF. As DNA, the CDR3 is TGTGCCAGTAAGGGGACATTCTCTGGGGCCAACGTCCTGACTTTC.

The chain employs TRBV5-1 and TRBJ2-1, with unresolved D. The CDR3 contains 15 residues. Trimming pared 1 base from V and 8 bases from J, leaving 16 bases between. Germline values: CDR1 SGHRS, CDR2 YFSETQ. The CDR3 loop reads CASSLSSTINDEQFF. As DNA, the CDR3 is TGCGCCAGCAGCTTGAGTAGCACAATTAACGATGAGCAGTTCTTC.

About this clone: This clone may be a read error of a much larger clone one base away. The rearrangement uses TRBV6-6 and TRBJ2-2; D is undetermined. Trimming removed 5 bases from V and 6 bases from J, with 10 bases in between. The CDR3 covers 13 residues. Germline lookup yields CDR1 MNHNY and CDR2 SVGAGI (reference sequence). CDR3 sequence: CASSHNPSGELFF. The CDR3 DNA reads TGTGCCAGCAGTCACAACCCCTCCGGGGAGCTGTTTTTT.

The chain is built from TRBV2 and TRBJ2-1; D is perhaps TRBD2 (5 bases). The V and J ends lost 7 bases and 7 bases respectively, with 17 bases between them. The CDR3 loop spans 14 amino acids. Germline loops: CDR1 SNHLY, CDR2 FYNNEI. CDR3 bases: TGTGCCAGCAATGGGTATGCTCGGGGAAATGAGCAGTTCTTC. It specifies CASNGYARGNEQFF.

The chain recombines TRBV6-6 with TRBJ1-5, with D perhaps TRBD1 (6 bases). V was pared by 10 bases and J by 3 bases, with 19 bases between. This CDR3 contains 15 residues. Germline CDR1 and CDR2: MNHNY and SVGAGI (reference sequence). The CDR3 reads CAINPRGGHNQPQHF. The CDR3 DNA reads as TGTGCCATAAACCCGCGGGGGGGCCACAATCAGCCCCAGCATTTT.

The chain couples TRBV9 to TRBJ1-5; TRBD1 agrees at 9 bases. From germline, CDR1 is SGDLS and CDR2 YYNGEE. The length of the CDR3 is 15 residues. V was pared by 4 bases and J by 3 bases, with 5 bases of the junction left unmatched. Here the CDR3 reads CASSRDRDYNQPQHF. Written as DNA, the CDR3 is TGTGCCAGCAGCCGGGACAGGGATTACAATCAGCCCCAGCATTTT.

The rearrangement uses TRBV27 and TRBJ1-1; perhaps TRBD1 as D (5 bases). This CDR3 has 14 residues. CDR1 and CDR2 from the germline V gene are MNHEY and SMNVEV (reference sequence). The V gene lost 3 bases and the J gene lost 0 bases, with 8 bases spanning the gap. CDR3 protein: CASSFMGLNTEAFF. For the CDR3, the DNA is TGTGCCAGCAGTTTTATGGGGCTGAACACTGAAGCTTTCTTT.

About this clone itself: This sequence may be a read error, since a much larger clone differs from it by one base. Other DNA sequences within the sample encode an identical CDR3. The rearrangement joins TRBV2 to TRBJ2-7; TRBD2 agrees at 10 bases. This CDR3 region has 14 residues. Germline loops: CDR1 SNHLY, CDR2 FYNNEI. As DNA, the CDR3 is TGCGCCAGCAGTGGACTAGCGGCGACTTACGAGCAGTACTTC. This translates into CASSGLAATYEQYF. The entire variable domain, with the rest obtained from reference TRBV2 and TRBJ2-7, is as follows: EPEVTQTPSHQVTQMGQEVILRCVPISNHLYFYWYRQILGQKVEFLVSFYNNEISEKSEIFDDQFSVERPDGSNFTLKIRSTKLEDSAMYFCASSGLAATYEQYFGPGTRLTVT.

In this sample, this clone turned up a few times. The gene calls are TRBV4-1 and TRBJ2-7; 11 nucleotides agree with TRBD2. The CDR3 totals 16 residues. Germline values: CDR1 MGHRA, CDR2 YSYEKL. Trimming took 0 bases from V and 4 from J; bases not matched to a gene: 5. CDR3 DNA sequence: TGCGCCAGCAGCCAAGATGCTAGCGGGAGGTGGTACGAGCAGTACTTC. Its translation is CASSQDASGRWYEQYF.

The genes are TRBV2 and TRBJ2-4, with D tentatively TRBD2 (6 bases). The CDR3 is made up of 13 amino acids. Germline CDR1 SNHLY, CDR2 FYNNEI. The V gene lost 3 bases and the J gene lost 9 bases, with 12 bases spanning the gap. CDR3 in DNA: TGTGCCAGCAGTGAGGCCCGGGGAGGCATTCAGTACTTC. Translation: CASSEARGGIQYF.

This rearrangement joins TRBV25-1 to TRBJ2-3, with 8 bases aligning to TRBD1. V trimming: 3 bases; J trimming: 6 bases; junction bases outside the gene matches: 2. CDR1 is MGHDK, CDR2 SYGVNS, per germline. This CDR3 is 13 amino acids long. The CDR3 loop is CASSDHRGDTQYF. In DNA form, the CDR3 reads TGTGCCAGCAGTGACCACAGGGGGGATACGCAGTATTTT.

The CDR3 DNA follows: TGTGCCAGTATGACACAGGGGGCGATTAACTATGGCTACACCTTC. Translation gives CASMTQGAINYGYTF. This sequence joins TRBV19 and TRBJ1-2, with 9 bases identical to TRBD1. Germline lookup yields CDR1 LNHDA and CDR2 SQIVND (reference sequence). V shed 7 bases, J shed 1 base, and the junction held 7 bases outside the gene matches. CDR3 length: 15 amino acids.

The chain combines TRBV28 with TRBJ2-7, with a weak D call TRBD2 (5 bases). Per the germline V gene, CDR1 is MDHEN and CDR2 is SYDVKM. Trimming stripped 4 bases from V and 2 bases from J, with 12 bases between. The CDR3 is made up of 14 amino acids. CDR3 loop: CASSSPAAPYEQYF. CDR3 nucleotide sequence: TGTGCCAGCAGTTCCCCAGCGGCCCCCTACGAGCAGTACTTC.

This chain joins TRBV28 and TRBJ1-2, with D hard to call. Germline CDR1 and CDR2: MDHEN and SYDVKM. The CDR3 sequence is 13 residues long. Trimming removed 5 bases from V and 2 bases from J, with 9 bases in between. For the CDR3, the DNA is TGTGCCAGCAGTGCGGACGGGAACTATGGCTACACCTTC. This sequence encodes CASSADGNYGYTF.

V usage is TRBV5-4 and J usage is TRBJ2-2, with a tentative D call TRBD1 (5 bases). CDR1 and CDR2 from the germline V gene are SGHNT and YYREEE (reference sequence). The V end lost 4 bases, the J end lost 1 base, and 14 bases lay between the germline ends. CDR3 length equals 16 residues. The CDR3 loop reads CASSPALTVNTGELFF. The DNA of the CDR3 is TGTGCCAGCAGCCCGGCCCTGACAGTGAACACCGGGGAGCTGTTTTTT.

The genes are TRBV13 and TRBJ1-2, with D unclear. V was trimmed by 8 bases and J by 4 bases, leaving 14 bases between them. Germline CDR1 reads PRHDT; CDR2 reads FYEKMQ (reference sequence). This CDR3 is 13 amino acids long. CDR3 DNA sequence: TGTGCCAGCCCGCCCCCCAGTGGCTATGGCTACACCTTC. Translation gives CASPPPSGYGYTF.

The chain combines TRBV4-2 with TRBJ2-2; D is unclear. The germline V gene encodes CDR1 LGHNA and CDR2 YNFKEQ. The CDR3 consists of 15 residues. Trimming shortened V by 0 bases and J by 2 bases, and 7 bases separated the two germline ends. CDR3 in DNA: TGTGCCAGCAGCCAAGAAAGCAGTAACACCGGGGAGCTGTTTTTT. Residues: CASSQESSNTGELFF.